A single TCR beta chain is shown here with its context. Its matching antigen is unknown. Mismatch with germline at one junction end may stem from a read error. Germline CDR1 and CDR2: MNHEY and SMNVEV (reference sequence). The CDR3 is made up of 15 amino acids. A sample-barcoded 5' primer and a J-beta primer mix were used in a second PCR of roughly 7 to 12 cycles. TCRdb passed the 5' RACE reads through MiXCR, listing each CDR3 protein once. The table lists about 1 million distinct CDR3 sequences, around 45% of them singletons. This entry belongs to a study of blood T cells in healthy people across ages. Study-wide results and caveats: Long-lived and aged donors differed, with more naive CD4+ cells and higher diversity in the long-lived. Measured against age, TCR beta diversity per million T cells decreased in a roughly linear manner. PBMCs that were unsorted prevented a conclusive naive versus antigen-experienced comparison.

Per sample, extraction of total RNA gave at least 5.5 micrograms in every case. Sequencing input: blood. The TCR comes from a woman in her fifties or sixties in good health. The chain is built from TRBV27 and TRBJ2-1; 10 nucleotides align to TRBD1. As DNA, the CDR3 is TGTGTCAGCAGTTTAGGGACAGGGGTCATCAATGAGCAGTTCTTC. It encodes CVSSLGTGVINEQFF.